A selection of T cell receptor beta chains follows, all from one sample in a study of beta chain features in type 1 diabetes. Libraries were prepared by immunoSEQ multiplex PCR; TCRdb keeps only in-frame clonotypes and omits some of them. The repertoire holds more than 550,000 clones, with 11% to 15% as singletons. The sequenced material came from naive CD4+ T cells from blood. These receptor sequences come from a young man with type 1 diabetes. Both conserved end residues are part of each CDR3. The order of the fields is V gene, J gene, CDR3 length, CDR3 protein.

V gene: TRBV30
J gene: -
CDR3 length: 14
CDR3 protein: CAWSVGPGSYEQYF

V gene: TRBV29-1
J gene: TRBJ2-2
CDR3 length: 20
CDR3 protein: CSASGVGTSGSHANTGELFF

V gene: TRBV6-1
J gene: TRBJ2-1
CDR3 length: 15
CDR3 protein: CASIKRDPTMSEQFF

V gene: TRBV7-2
J gene: TRBJ1-1
CDR3 length: 14
CDR3 protein: CASSRRQINTEAFF

V gene: TRBV7-9
J gene: TRBJ2-7
CDR3 length: 18
CDR3 protein: CASSSPKPPSGPTYEQYF

V gene: TRBV5-1
J gene: TRBJ2-1
CDR3 length: 14
CDR3 protein: CASTRDRGPVEQFF

V gene: TRBV30
J gene: TRBJ1-5
CDR3 length: 13
CDR3 protein: CAWSEAGHQPQHF

V gene: TRBV7-3
J gene: TRBJ2-1
CDR3 length: 17
CDR3 protein: CASSPQPTSGGAGEQFF

V gene: TRBV4-1
J gene: TRBJ1-1
CDR3 length: 16
CDR3 protein: CASSHWTANLNTEAFF

V gene: TRBV7-2
J gene: TRBJ2-7
CDR3 length: 13
CDR3 protein: CASSLGNRYEQYF

V gene: TRBV29-1
J gene: TRBJ1-1
CDR3 length: 12
CDR3 protein: CSVSYQNTEAFF

V gene: TRBV5-1
J gene: TRBJ2-7
CDR3 length: 12
CDR3 protein: CASSLGRYEQYF

V gene: TRBV18
J gene: TRBJ1-4
CDR3 length: 14
CDR3 protein: CASSPAQGDEKLFF

V gene: TRBV4-3
J gene: TRBJ1-6
CDR3 length: 15
CDR3 protein: CASSQDDSGVYPLHF

V gene: TRBV7-2
J gene: TRBJ2-5
CDR3 length: 14
CDR3 protein: CASSRPRSQETQYF

V gene: TRBV13
J gene: TRBJ2-3
CDR3 length: 15
CDR3 protein: CASSFARLSTDTQYF

V gene: TRBV7-2
J gene: TRBJ1-1
CDR3 length: 14
CDR3 protein: CASISGTGFTEAFF

V gene: TRBV2
J gene: TRBJ1-4
CDR3 length: 14
CDR3 protein: CASSGDRGWEKLFF

V gene: TRBV28
J gene: TRBJ2-5
CDR3 length: 13
CDR3 protein: CASRPARLWTQYF

V gene: TRBV7-8
J gene: TRBJ1-2
CDR3 length: 16
CDR3 protein: CASSYGDNSGLYGYTF

V gene: TRBV7-7
J gene: TRBJ2-5
CDR3 length: 16
CDR3 protein: CASSQGTGGYQETQYF

V gene: TRBV5-4
J gene: TRBJ2-6
CDR3 length: 14
CDR3 protein: CASSLYSGANVLTF

V gene: TRBV19
J gene: TRBJ2-7
CDR3 length: 19
CDR3 protein: CASSIEGWERRTSSYEQYF

V gene: TRBV14
J gene: TRBJ2-6
CDR3 length: 15
CDR3 protein: CASSQSSSGANVLTF

V gene: TRBV10-3
J gene: TRBJ2-3
CDR3 length: 16
CDR3 protein: CAISESISGSTDTQYF

V gene: TRBV5-1
J gene: TRBJ2-7
CDR3 length: 15
CDR3 protein: CASSLALGGIYEQYF

V gene: TRBV28
J gene: TRBJ2-7
CDR3 length: 14
CDR3 protein: CASVQGQGRYEQYF

V gene: TRBV29-1
J gene: TRBJ2-2
CDR3 length: 18
CDR3 protein: CSVGPGTQGGSVTGELFF

V gene: TRBV5-1
J gene: TRBJ2-1
CDR3 length: 18
CDR3 protein: CASSLGLAGYLSTMAQFF

V gene: TRBV5-1
J gene: TRBJ2-3
CDR3 length: 13
CDR3 protein: CATAPAAPDTQYF

V gene: TRBV6-4
J gene: TRBJ1-2
CDR3 length: 13
CDR3 protein: CASSDRTGDGYTF

V gene: TRBV5-4
J gene: TRBJ1-2
CDR3 length: 14
CDR3 protein: CASSSGTGDHGYTF

V gene: TRBV7-2
J gene: TRBJ2-4
CDR3 length: 14
CDR3 protein: CASSLGGTKNIQYF

V gene: TRBV7-2
J gene: TRBJ2-3
CDR3 length: 14
CDR3 protein: CASSQDRGTDTQYF

V gene: TRBV28
J gene: TRBJ2-5
CDR3 length: 14
CDR3 protein: CASSLTSGQETQYF

V gene: TRBV7-8
J gene: TRBJ2-5
CDR3 length: 12
CDR3 protein: CASSLRRETQYF

V gene: TRBV5-1
J gene: TRBJ2-7
CDR3 length: 16
CDR3 protein: CASSPDPLGASYEQYF

V gene: TRBV4-1
J gene: TRBJ1-4
CDR3 length: 16
CDR3 protein: CASSQEGARGHEKLFF

V gene: TRBV5-4
J gene: TRBJ2-1
CDR3 length: 16
CDR3 protein: CASSSIAGTTYNEQFF

V gene: TRBV29-1
J gene: TRBJ2-3
CDR3 length: 15
CDR3 protein: CSVDGTSGATDTQYF

V gene: TRBV10-3
J gene: TRBJ2-5
CDR3 length: 12
CDR3 protein: CAISGSLQTQYF

V gene: TRBV29-1
J gene: TRBJ2-3
CDR3 length: 14
CDR3 protein: CSASRGSSTDTQYF

V gene: TRBV4-1
J gene: TRBJ2-5
CDR3 length: 13
CDR3 protein: CASSRVYQETQYF

V gene: TRBV9
J gene: TRBJ1-1
CDR3 length: 14
CDR3 protein: CASSVGGTNTEAFF

V gene: TRBV30
J gene: TRBJ1-6
CDR3 length: 12
CDR3 protein: CAWTPGGSPLHF

V gene: TRBV7-2
J gene: TRBJ2-1
CDR3 length: 12
CDR3 protein: CATSRDYNEQFF

V gene: TRBV10-3
J gene: TRBJ2-1
CDR3 length: 16
CDR3 protein: CAISETSGRTYNEQFF

V gene: TRBV7-2
J gene: TRBJ2-3
CDR3 length: 13
CDR3 protein: CASSFKGTDTQYF

V gene: TRBV28
J gene: TRBJ2-1
CDR3 length: 13
CDR3 protein: CASSLDGSNEQFF

V gene: TRBV29-1
J gene: TRBJ1-1
CDR3 length: 11
CDR3 protein: CSVDSPSGAFF

V gene: TRBV30
J gene: TRBJ1-1
CDR3 length: 13
CDR3 protein: CAWGRQMNTEAFF

V gene: TRBV28
J gene: TRBJ1-1
CDR3 length: 12
CDR3 protein: CASSLVDTEAFF

V gene: TRBV5-6
J gene: TRBJ1-4
CDR3 length: 15
CDR3 protein: CASSFFDRLNEKLFF

V gene: TRBV28
J gene: TRBJ1-2
CDR3 length: 16
CDR3 protein: CASSHADRVVNYGYTF

V gene: TRBV7-2
J gene: TRBJ2-1
CDR3 length: 13
CDR3 protein: CASSLAEYNEQFF